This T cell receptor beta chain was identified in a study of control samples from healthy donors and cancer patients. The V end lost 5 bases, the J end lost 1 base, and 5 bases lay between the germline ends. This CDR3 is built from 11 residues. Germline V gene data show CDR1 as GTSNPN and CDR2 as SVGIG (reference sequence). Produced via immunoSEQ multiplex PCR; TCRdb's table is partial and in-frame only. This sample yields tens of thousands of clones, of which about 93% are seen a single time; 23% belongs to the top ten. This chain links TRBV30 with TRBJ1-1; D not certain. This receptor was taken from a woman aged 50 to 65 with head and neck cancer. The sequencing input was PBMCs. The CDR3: CAWAENTEAFF. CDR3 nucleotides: TGTGCCTGGGCAGAGAACACTGAAGCTTTCTTT. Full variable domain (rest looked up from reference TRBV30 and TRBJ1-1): SQTIHQWPATLVQPVGSPLSLECTVEGTSNPNLYWYRQAAGRGLQLLFYSVGIGQISSEVPQNLSASRPQDRQFILSSKKLLLSDSGFYLCAWAENTEAFFGQGTRLTVV.